A single sample is the source of the 13 T cell receptor beta chains below, sequenced in a study of T cell responses to AZD1222 COVID-19 vaccine. Sequencing used immunoSEQ multiplex PCR; TCRdb keeps in-frame clones, though not all of them. The repertoire has around 110,000 clones, around nine tenths of them found once; the top ten carry approximately 1.4%. This material consisted of peripheral blood, taken 28 days after the second AZD1222 dose. Receptor source: an adult who received the AZD1222 COVID-19 vaccine.

The chain couples TRBV6-2 or TRBV6-3 to TRBJ1-1; the D is unclear. Germline V gives CDR1 MNHEY, CDR2 SVGEGT. The CDR3 has 14 residues. The V end was cut by 2 bases, the J end by 12 bases, with 19 bases between. This CDR3 reads CASSYGGYGVPPFF. In DNA, the CDR3 is TGTGCCAGCAGTTACGGTGGATATGGGGTCCCCCCTTTCTTT.

The genes are TRBV5-4 and TRBJ2-5; no clear D. CDR3 size: 13 residues. Germline assignment: CDR1 SGHNT and CDR2 YYREEE (reference sequence). V was cut by 4 bases and J by 3 bases, with 10 bases left in between. For the CDR3, the DNA is TGTGCCAGCAGCCCTAACAGAGAAGAGACCCAGTACTTC. It encodes CASSPNREETQYF.

The chain links TRBV5-4 to TRBJ2-6; perhaps TRBD1 as D (6 bases). Trimming took 4 bases from V and 3 from J, leaving 20 bases between them. This CDR3 is 18 amino acids long. Per germline, CDR1 SGHNT and CDR2 YYREEE (reference sequence). CDR3 sequence: CASSRVRGGLGGANVLTF. CDR3 nucleotide sequence: TGTGCCAGCAGCCGAGTGCGTGGGGGCTTAGGTGGGGCCAACGTCCTGACTTTC.

The rearrangement uses TRBV11-3 and TRBJ2-3; TRBD2 matches at 15 bases. The CDR3 totals 16 residues. Germline V gene lookup returns CDR1 SGHNT and CDR2 YENEEA. V shed 4 bases, J shed 4 bases, and the junction held 3 bases outside the gene matches. The CDR3 DNA sequence: TGTGCCAGCAGCTCCGGACTAGCGGGAGGGGCAGATACGCAGTATTTT. Residues: CASSSGLAGGADTQYF. Together with reference TRBV11-3 and TRBJ2-3, the CDR3 gives the full variable domain: EAGVVQSPRYKIIEKKQPVAFWCNPISGHNTLYWYLQNLGQGPELLIRYENEEAVDDSQLPKDRFSAERLKGVDSTLKIQPAELGDSAVYLCASSSGLAGGADTQYFGPGTRLTVL.

The CDR3 loop is CASDRGRGDNQPQHF. The DNA for the CDR3 is TGTGCCAGTGATCGAGGGCGGGGGGACAATCAGCCCCAGCATTTT. The chain has TRBV19 and TRBJ1-5; D might be TRBD1 (5 bases). This CDR3 has 15 residues. Looked up from germline, CDR1 is LNHDA and CDR2 is SQIVND (reference sequence). Between the trimmed V and J ends, which lost 8 bases and 3 bases, there was a span of 17 bases.

This chain links TRBV28 with TRBJ1-2; no reliable D call. The CDR3 consists of 13 residues. The germline V gene has CDR1 MDHEN and CDR2 SYDVKM. The V end lost 6 bases, the J end lost 8 bases, and 16 bases lay between the germline ends. The CDR3 DNA sequence: TGTGCCAGCAGCCTTGAGGTTTTAGGAGGCTACACCTTC. It is translated as CASSLEVLGGYTF.

This clone was seen once. The J gene is TRBJ1-4, the V gene TRBV5-8, with 7 bases lining up with TRBD1. The CDR3 spans 15 residues. Germline lookup yields CDR1 SGHTS and CDR2 YDEGEE. With 0 bases clipped from V and 5 bases from J, the junction kept 4 bases outside the gene matches. CDR3 bases: TGTGCCAGCAGCTTGGTGACAGGGAAGAATGAAAAACTGTTTTTT. Translated, it gives CASSLVTGKNEKLFF. The full variable domain, rest sourced from reference TRBV5-8 and TRBJ1-4, is EAGVTQSPTHLIKTRGQQATLRCSPISGHTSVYWYQQALGLGLQFLLWYDEGEERNRGNFPPRFSGRQFPNYSSELNVNALELEDSALYLCASSLVTGKNEKLFFGSGTQLSVL.

The genes are TRBV7-2 and TRBJ2-3; 7 nucleotides match TRBD2. This CDR3 comprises 17 residues. Germline-derived CDR1 and CDR2 are SGHTA and FQGNSA. V gave up 5 bases and J gave up 2 bases; unmatched junction bases: 13. The CDR3 loop reads CASSPSWGRANTDTQYF. DNA of the CDR3: TGTGCCAGCAGCCCCTCTTGGGGGAGGGCCAACACAGATACGCAGTATTTT.

The V call is TRBV2, the J call TRBJ1-3; TRBD1 might be the D (5 bases). V was trimmed by 5 bases and J by 0 bases, leaving 11 bases between them. The CDR3 length is 15 residues. Germline assignment: CDR1 SNHLY and CDR2 FYNNEI. The CDR3, as DNA: TGTGCCAGCAGTCCTCAGGGCCTCTCTGGAAACACCATATATTTT. The encoded protein is CASSPQGLSGNTIYF.

The gene calls are TRBV19 and TRBJ1-1; D uncertain. The V gene's germline CDR1 is LNHDA and CDR2 SQIVND (reference sequence). The CDR3 runs to 13 residues. The germline V and J ends were trimmed by 1 base and 0 bases, with 3 bases remaining between them. In DNA form, the CDR3 reads TGTGCCAGTAGTATAGGGGTGAACACTGAAGCTTTCTTT. It codes for CASSIGVNTEAFF.

V usage is TRBV5-4 and J usage is TRBJ2-7; D is uncertain. The CDR3 covers 16 residues. The V end was cut by 3 bases, the J end by 0 bases, with 16 bases between. CDR1 SGHNT and CDR2 YYREEE come from the germline V gene (reference sequence). CDR3 sequence: CASSSSVSTSSYEQYF. In DNA form, the CDR3 reads TGTGCCAGCAGCTCTTCCGTTAGCACGAGCTCCTACGAGCAGTACTTC.

A single count supports this clone. This chain uses TRBV19 with TRBJ2-7, with D possibly being TRBD1 (6 bases). Trimming removed 7 bases at V and 3 bases at J, with 13 bases between. The CDR3 length is 13 residues. Germline V CDR1 and CDR2: LNHDA, SQIVND (reference sequence). The CDR3 sequence: CASTMVGGYEQYF. Written as DNA, the CDR3 is TGTGCCAGTACGATGGTAGGGGGCTACGAGCAGTACTTC.

The V and J genes are TRBV20-1 and TRBJ2-7, with no clear D. Germline V gene lookup returns CDR1 DFQATT and CDR2 SNEGSKA (reference sequence). This CDR3 is 11 amino acids long. V lost 6 bases and J 2 bases, leaving 8 bases between the germline ends. CDR3: CSAAGPYEQYF. The CDR3 DNA follows: TGCAGTGCCGCAGGCCCCTACGAGCAGTACTTC.